This TCR beta chain was captured in a study of T cell repertoires in cytomegalovirus infection (dated by TCRdb to about 2019). Some background on the complete study: Donor HLA type was relevant to the analysis, because carriage of CMV infection together with the matching HLA type was indicated by public TCR beta signatures. Points the paper makes about the study in general: Carriers of CMV infection plus the relevant HLA type were discriminated by the cumulative frequency of public TCR beta family members in the study cohort and in an independent approximately 400-donor cohort. The ex vivo response was dominated by HLA-C-restricted CMV-specific TCR beta clonotypes, which also provided the single most frequent clonotype in two of eight donors.

Points on this clonotype: Its recognized antigen is unknown. No base qualities exist here, and no much larger clone lies one base off it.

TCRdb shows the sequencer as Illumina HiSeq 1500. TCRdb trimmed public reads at Q25 via fastp, called clones via MiXCR and kept in-frame beta chains. Here each entry gathers all rows of one CDR3 protein and keeps the most common genes and DNA. This sample holds hundreds of thousands of distinct CDR3 sequences; 25% to 40% were observed only once. Roughly an eighth of the sample belongs to the ten largest clones. Relative to germline, V is 6 bases shorter and J is 6 bases shorter, with 15 bases between their ends. There are 14 amino acids in the CDR3, from cysteine to phenylalanine inclusive. Solely the CDR3 DNA is kept, with 42 bases framed from the first base. The germline V gene (reference sequence) specifies MNHEY as CDR1 and SMNVEV as CDR2.

Recombination connected TRBV27 to TRBJ1-5; there is no confident call for the D gene. The sequencing input was PBMCs. The origin of this receptor is a human donor in good health (CMV status not recorded). Some clones in this sample may be carry-over from other donors' samples. The nucleotides read TGTGCCAGCAGCCACCGCGGGTGGGTTCAGCCCCAGCATTTT. Its translation is CASSHRGWVQPQHF.